This TCR beta chain was observed in a study of tumor and adjacent non-tumor tissue in lung cancer. In this sample, this clonotype turned up many times. Its antigen is still unknown. This CDR3 has 15 amino acids. Unmatched junction bases numbered 7, after V lost 4 bases and J lost 6 bases. Germline V gives CDR1 MNHEY, CDR2 SVGAGI. TCRbeta libraries were built with three rounds of nested PCR, modified from ARM-PCR. TCRdb re-called the multiplex PCR reads through MiXCR, storing one row per CDR3 protein. Of 84,000 or so distinct CDR3 sequences in the sample, roughly two thirds are singletons; the top ten hold 15%. Findings and limits, study-wide: Compared with tumor, normal lung showed significantly lower TCR diversity.

This sample's RNA came from whole unsorted tissue. The specimen sequenced was lung tumor tissue. The chain links TRBV6-5 to TRBJ2-2; 8 bases are a match to TRBD1. The sequence was collected from a man aged 65-85 years with non-small cell lung cancer. The CDR3 sequence: CASSSLRQGSGELFF. The DNA of the CDR3 is TGTGCCAGCAGTTCCCTCAGACAGGGGTCCGGGGAGCTGTTTTTT.